This T cell receptor (beta chain) was profiled in a study of CD8+ T cells in alopecia areata. This CDR3 region has 14 residues. Trimming cost V 8 bases and J 7 bases; bases outside gene matches: 14. Per the germline V gene, CDR1 is SQVTM and CDR2 is ANQGSEA. Extracted RNA was reverse transcribed into cDNA, the sequencing template. Clones were read by immunoSEQ multiplex PCR, and TCRdb kept only the in-frame ones, dropping some. In the table there are 140,000 to 150,000 clones, roughly 46% of which are singletons. The source was CD4+ T cells sorted from blood, collected at week 0. This rearrangement joins TRBV29-1 to TRBJ1-2, with 9 positions matching TRBD1. The source of this sequence is a human donor with alopecia areata. CDR3 sequence: CSIRDRDSSGGYTF. CDR3 in DNA: TGCAGCATTCGGGACAGGGATTCCTCTGGTGGCTACACCTTC.